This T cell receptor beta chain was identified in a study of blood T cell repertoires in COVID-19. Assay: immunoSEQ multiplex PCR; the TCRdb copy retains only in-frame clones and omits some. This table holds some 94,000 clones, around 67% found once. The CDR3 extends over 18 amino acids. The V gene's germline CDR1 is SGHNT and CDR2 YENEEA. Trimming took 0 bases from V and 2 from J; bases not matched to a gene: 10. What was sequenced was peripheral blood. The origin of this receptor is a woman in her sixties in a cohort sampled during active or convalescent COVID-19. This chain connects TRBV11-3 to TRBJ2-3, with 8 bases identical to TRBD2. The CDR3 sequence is CASSLESWTSTYTDTQYF. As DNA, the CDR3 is TGTGCCAGCAGCTTAGAATCATGGACTAGCACTTACACAGATACGCAGTATTTT. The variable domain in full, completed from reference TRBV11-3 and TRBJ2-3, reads EAGVVQSPRYKIIEKKQPVAFWCNPISGHNTLYWYLQNLGQGPELLIRYENEEAVDDSQLPKDRFSAERLKGVDSTLKIQPAELGDSAVYLCASSLESWTSTYTDTQYFGPGTRLTVL.